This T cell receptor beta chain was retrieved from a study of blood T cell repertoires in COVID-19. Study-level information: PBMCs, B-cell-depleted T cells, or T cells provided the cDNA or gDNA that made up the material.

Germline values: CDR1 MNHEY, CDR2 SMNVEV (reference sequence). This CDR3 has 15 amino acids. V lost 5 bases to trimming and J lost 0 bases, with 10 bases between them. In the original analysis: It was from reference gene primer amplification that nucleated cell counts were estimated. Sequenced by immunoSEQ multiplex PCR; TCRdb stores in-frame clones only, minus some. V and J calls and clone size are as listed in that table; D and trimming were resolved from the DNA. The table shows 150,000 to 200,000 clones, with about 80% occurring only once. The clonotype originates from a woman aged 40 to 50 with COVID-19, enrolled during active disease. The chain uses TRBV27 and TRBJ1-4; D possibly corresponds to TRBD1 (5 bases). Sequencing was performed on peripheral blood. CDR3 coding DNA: TGTGCCAGCAGTGACAGACAGCCAACTAATGAAAAACTGTTTTTT. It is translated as CASSDRQPTNEKLFF.